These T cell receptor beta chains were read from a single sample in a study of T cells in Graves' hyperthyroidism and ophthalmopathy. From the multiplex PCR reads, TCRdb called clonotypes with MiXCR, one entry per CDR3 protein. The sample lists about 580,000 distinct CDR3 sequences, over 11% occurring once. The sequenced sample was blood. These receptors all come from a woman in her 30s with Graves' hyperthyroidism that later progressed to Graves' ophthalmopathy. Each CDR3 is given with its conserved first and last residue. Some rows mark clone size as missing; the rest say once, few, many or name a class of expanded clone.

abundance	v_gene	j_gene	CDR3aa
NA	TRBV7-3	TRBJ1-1	CASSSGGPGAFF
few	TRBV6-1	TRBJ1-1	CASNGGGSRLMNTEAFF
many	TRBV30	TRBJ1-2	CAWSGVPYGYTF
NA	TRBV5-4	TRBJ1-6	CASSLQGTGSPLHF
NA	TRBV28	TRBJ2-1	CASNPGATYNEQFF
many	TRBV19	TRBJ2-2	CASSTWWGSGDVTGELFF
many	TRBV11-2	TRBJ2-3	CASSLAGLPTDTQYF
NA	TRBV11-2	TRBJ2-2	CASSLDGRTGLTGELFF
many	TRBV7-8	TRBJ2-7	CASSPLSYEQYF
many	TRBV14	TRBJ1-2	CASSADRGYGYTF
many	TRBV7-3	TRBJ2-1	CASSQGLGTAEYNEQFF
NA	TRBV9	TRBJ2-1	CASSVVGLAGGSMSYTEQFF
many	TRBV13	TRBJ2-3	CASSHREVQVTDTQYF
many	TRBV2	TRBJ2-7	CASRRFGSYEQYF
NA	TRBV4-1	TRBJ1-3	CASSYAGTASGNTIYF
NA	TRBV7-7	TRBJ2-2	CASSKLAGEDVGELFF
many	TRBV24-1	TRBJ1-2	CATSEPGQYGYTF
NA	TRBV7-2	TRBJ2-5	CASSFGQTYQETQYF
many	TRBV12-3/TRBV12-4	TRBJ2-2	CASSFGGGNTGELFF
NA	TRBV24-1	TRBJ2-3	CAISDSSGTGGRDTQYF
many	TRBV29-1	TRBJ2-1	CSVDTSGNEQFF
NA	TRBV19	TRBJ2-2	CASSIAPGELFF
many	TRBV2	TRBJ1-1	CAGGRLGNTEAFF
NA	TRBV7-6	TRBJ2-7	CASSLEVTGGFYEQYF
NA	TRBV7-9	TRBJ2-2	CASSPSGPTGELFF
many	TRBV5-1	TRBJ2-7	CASSYEQYF
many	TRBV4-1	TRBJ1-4	CASSRPPQGGEKLFF
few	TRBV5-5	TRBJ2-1	CASSLLSHYNEQFF
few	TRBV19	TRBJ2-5	CASSIAWGETQYF
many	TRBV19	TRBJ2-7	CASRPRGPYEQYF